A single sample is the source of the 20 T cell receptor beta chains below, sequenced in a study of blood T cells in healthy people across ages. For the second PCR, which ran for about 6 to 11 cycles, a sample-barcoded 5' primer and a J-beta primer mix were used. Via MiXCR, TCRdb re-called the 5' RACE reads, giving one row per CDR3 protein. The sample lists around 520,000 distinct CDR3 sequences; around 27% were seen once. This sample was also put to use in a study of T cells of mothers and their children.

Material for sequencing was blood. The receptors come from a boy under 10 years old in good health.

This clonotype has only a few counts. The chain has TRBV5-5 and TRBJ1-2, with 10 positions matching TRBD1. Germline lookup yields CDR1 SGHKS and CDR2 YYEKEE (reference sequence). This CDR3 is built from 15 residues. The V segment lost 0 bases and the J segment 6 bases; nucleotides outside the gene matches: 5. CDR3 protein: CASSLEVGTGDGYTF. CDR3 nucleotides: TGTGCCAGCAGCTTGGAGGTGGGGACAGGGGATGGCTACACCTTC.

This clonotype appeared a few times. The V call is TRBV20-1, the J call TRBJ2-5; D is tentatively TRBD1 or TRBD2 (6 bases each). TRBJ2-7 explains the end of the DNA better; the J call may be wrong. The CDR3 extends over 16 amino acids. CDR1 DFQATT and CDR2 SNEGSKA come from the germline V gene (reference sequence). The CDR3 DNA follows: TGCAGTGCTCGGGCTGGGGGGCCTCTCCCTACCTACGAGCAGTACTTC. This encodes CSARAGGPLPTYEQYF.

This clonotype was picked up a small number of times. This chain links TRBV21-1 with TRBJ2-7; the table assigns TRBD2, which was not confirmed against the DNA. TRBV21-1 is given as a pseudogene. CDR3 length equals 16 residues. The DNA for the CDR3 is TGTGCCAGCAGCAAATCTAGCCCAAAAACGGGCTACGAGCAGTACTTC. It is translated as CASSKSSPKTGYEQYF.

This clonotype showed up just a few times. V and J are TRBV7-9 and TRBJ2-1; the match to TRBD2 covers 7 bases. The CDR3 loop spans 15 amino acids. The V gene end was trimmed by 5 bases and the J gene end by 7 bases; junction bases not matched to a gene: 11. Germline V gene data show CDR1 as SEHNR and CDR2 as FQNEAQ (reference sequence). CDR3 amino acids: CASSKAAGEPNEQFF. Here the CDR3 DNA reads TGTGCCAGCAGCAAAGCGGCGGGAGAGCCAAATGAGCAGTTCTTC. Variable domain in full (rest from reference TRBV7-9 and TRBJ2-1): DTGVSQNPRHKITKRGQNVTFRCDPISEHNRLYWYRQTLGQGPEFLTYFQNEAQLEKSRLLSDRFSAERPKGSFSTLEIQRTEQGDSAMYLCASSKAAGEPNEQFFGPGTRLTVL.

The V gene is TRBV7-2, the J gene TRBJ2-7, with 7 bases that match TRBD1. Germline CDR1 is SGHTA and CDR2 is FQGNSA. CDR3 size: 15 residues. The trim removed 5 bases at V and 2 bases at J, leaving 9 bases unmatched. Written as DNA, the CDR3 is TGTGCCAGCAGCGTCCGGGACAGAGGCGCCTACGAGCAGTACTTC. It is translated as CASSVRDRGAYEQYF.

The count of this clonotype is one. CDR3 loop: CASSFSRVSGNTIYF. The CDR3 DNA reads TGTGCCAGCAGCTTTAGCCGCGTCTCTGGAAACACCATATATTTT. V and J are TRBV7-9 and TRBJ1-3; D gene ambiguous. Trimming cost V 3 bases and J 0 bases, with 9 bases left between them. There are 15 residues in the CDR3. CDR1 is SEHNR, CDR2 FQNEAQ, per germline (reference sequence).

The V call is TRBV6-5, the J call TRBJ2-2; D gene unclear. This CDR3 has 16 residues. Trimming took off 3 bases at V and 0 bases at J, with 11 bases between the two ends. Germline V gene lookup returns CDR1 MNHEY and CDR2 SVGAGI. The CDR3 DNA sequence: TGTGCCAGCAGTTATTGGGATTTTGCGAACACCGGGGAGCTGTTTTTT. It encodes CASSYWDFANTGELFF.

The rearrangement links TRBV20-1 to TRBJ2-5; TRBD2 matches at 8 bases. The CDR3 runs to 15 residues. Germline V lookup: CDR1 DFQATT, CDR2 SNEGSKA (reference sequence). Trimming cost V 3 bases and J 0 bases; bases outside gene matches: 6. CDR3 DNA sequence: TGCAGTGCTAGGAAACTAGCGGAGTACCAAGAGACCCAGTACTTC. It is translated as CSARKLAEYQETQYF.

This chain joins TRBV7-2 and TRBJ2-3; the D call may be TRBD1 or TRBD2 (5 bases each). The CDR3 covers 16 residues. CDR1 SGHTA and CDR2 FQGNSA come from the germline V gene. The V end was cut by 5 bases, the J end by 2 bases, with 17 bases between. The CDR3 DNA follows: TGTGCCAGCAGCCCGGGGACCCGACACCTCACAGATACGCAGTATTTT. Amino acids: CASSPGTRHLTDTQYF.

This chain links TRBV20-1 with TRBJ2-5; a possible D gene is TRBD2 (6 bases). The J call may be wrong; the DNA end is better matched by TRBJ2-7. CDR3 length equals 17 residues. From germline, CDR1 is DFQATT and CDR2 SNEGSKA (reference sequence). This CDR3 is CSASRQKRGSRSYEQYF. CDR3 DNA sequence: TGCAGTGCTAGTAGACAAAAACGGGGGAGTAGGTCCTACGAGCAGTACTTC.

This clonotype is a singleton in its sample. V is TRBV7-2 and J is TRBJ1-3; D call uncertain. Germline CDR1 and CDR2: SGHTA and FQGNSA. V shed 5 bases and J shed 4 bases, with 12 bases lying between them. The CDR3 sequence is 14 residues long. This CDR3 is CASSPRGRGNTIYF. DNA of the CDR3: TGTGCCAGCAGCCCTCGTGGTCGCGGAAACACCATATATTTT.

This clonotype has just one count. The chain is built from TRBV27 and TRBJ2-1; 7 bases are a match to TRBD2. The J call is uncertain, as TRBJ2-5 better fits the DNA end. Germline V lookup: CDR1 MNHEY, CDR2 SMNVEV (reference sequence). CDR3 length: 13 residues. The CDR3 nucleotides read TGTGCCAGCGCCCCCGGCGGGAGTAAGACCCAGTACTTC. It yields the protein CASAPGGSKTQYF.

Only one count was recorded for this clonotype. The chain has TRBV6-1 and TRBJ2-6, with TRBD1 matching over 7 bases. The V gene end was trimmed by 6 bases and the J gene end by 0 bases; junction bases not matched to a gene: 5. The CDR3 has 16 amino acids. The V gene's germline CDR1 is MNHNS and CDR2 SASEGT. Here the CDR3 DNA reads TGTGCCAGCAGGGTCACAGGGGCCTCTGGGGCCAACGTCCTGACTTTC. It codes for CASRVTGASGANVLTF.

This chain connects TRBV20-1 to TRBJ1-1; a weak D match, TRBD1 (6 bases). Germline V gives CDR1 DFQATT, CDR2 SNEGSKA (reference sequence). This CDR3 has 13 residues. Trimming removed 6 bases at V and 5 bases at J, with 16 bases between. CDR3 amino acids: CSASTGLRTEAFF. CDR3 DNA sequence: TGCAGTGCATCCACAGGGTTGCGGACTGAAGCTTTCTTT.

This clonotype turned up a few times. The chain joins TRBV27 to TRBJ2-1; 8 bases are a match to TRBD1. This CDR3 is built from 14 residues. Germline CDR1 reads MNHEY; CDR2 reads SMNVEV (reference sequence). V was pared by 3 bases and J by 8 bases, with 6 bases of the junction left unmatched. The CDR3 nucleotides read TGTGCCAGCAGTTTTAGGGACAGGAGCGATGAGCAGTTCTTC. Translated, it gives CASSFRDRSDEQFF.

V usage is TRBV5-1 and J usage is TRBJ2-5; unclear D gene. CDR3 size: 14 residues. The V end was cut by 1 base, the J end by 13 bases, with 20 bases between. Germline CDR1 is SGHRS and CDR2 is YFSETQ. The CDR3 protein is CASSLRVSSYERYF. The CDR3 DNA sequence: TGCGCCAGCAGCTTGCGAGTGAGCTCCTACGAGCGGTACTTC.

The sample holds a few counts of this clonotype. The chain has TRBV20-1 and TRBJ2-5; 9 nucleotides agree with TRBD2. The CDR3 totals 14 residues. Germline CDR1 is DFQATT and CDR2 is SNEGSKA (reference sequence). The V and J ends lost 0 bases and 3 bases, in that order; junction bases with no gene match: 2. CDR3 protein: CSARDRLAEETQYF. The CDR3 DNA follows: TGCAGTGCTAGAGATAGACTAGCGGAAGAGACCCAGTACTTC.

This clonotype was counted only a few times. V is TRBV20-1 and J is TRBJ2-5; 7 nucleotides agree with TRBD1. The J call may be incorrect, as the DNA end agrees better with TRBJ2-1. There are 14 residues in the CDR3. Germline lookup yields CDR1 DFQATT and CDR2 SNEGSKA (reference sequence). The CDR3 protein is CSARDSYRGNEQFF. In DNA form, the CDR3 reads TGCAGTGCTAGAGATAGTTACAGGGGCAATGAGCAGTTCTTC.

At least ten counts were recorded for this clonotype. The V and J genes are TRBV4-3 and TRBJ2-1; TRBD2 matches at 9 bases. The germline V gene encodes CDR1 LGHNA and CDR2 YSLEER. V gave up 1 base and J gave up 9 bases; unmatched junction bases: 7. The CDR3 sequence is 15 residues long. In DNA, the CDR3 is TGCGCCAGCAGCCAAGTCGGGACTAGCCACGGTGAGCAGTTCTTC. The encoded protein is CASSQVGTSHGEQFF.

This clonotype occurred many times. The CDR3 region is CASSLDPSGNYNEQFF. Written as DNA, the CDR3 is TGCGCCAGCAGCTTGGACCCTAGCGGGAACTACAATGAGCAGTTCTTC. The rearrangement joins TRBV5-1 to TRBJ2-1; 9 nucleotides match TRBD2. CDR3 length equals 16 residues. Trimming at V came to 0 bases and at J to 3 bases, leaving 4 bases not matched to a gene. CDR1 and CDR2 (germline): SGHRS, YFSETQ.